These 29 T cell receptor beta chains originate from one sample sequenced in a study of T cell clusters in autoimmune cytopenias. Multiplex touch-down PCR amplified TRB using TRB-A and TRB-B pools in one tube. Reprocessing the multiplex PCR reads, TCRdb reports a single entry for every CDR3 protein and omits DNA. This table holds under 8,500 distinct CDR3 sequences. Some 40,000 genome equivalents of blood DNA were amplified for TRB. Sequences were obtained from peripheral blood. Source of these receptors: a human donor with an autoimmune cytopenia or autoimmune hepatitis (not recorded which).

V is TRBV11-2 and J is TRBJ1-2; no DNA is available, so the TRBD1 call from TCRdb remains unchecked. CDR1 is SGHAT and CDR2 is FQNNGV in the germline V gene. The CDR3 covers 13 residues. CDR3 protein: CASSLTVLDGYTF.

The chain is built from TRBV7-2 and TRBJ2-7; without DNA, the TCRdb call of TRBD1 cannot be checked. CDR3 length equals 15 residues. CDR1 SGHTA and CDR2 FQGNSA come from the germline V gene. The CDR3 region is CASSLNPGTDYEQYF.

The chain's CDR3 is CSALQGVTEKLFF. The chain has TRBV20-1 and TRBJ1-4; TCRdb indicates TRBD1, and absent DNA this call remains unverified. The CDR3 loop spans 13 amino acids. Germline V gene data show CDR1 as DFQATT and CDR2 as SNEGSKA (reference sequence).

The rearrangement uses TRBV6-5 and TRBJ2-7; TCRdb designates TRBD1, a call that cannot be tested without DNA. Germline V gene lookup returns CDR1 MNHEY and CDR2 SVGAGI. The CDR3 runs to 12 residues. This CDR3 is CASSSGTREQYF.

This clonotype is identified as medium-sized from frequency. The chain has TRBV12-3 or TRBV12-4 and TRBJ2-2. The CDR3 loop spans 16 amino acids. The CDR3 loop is CASSLALNRNTGELFF.

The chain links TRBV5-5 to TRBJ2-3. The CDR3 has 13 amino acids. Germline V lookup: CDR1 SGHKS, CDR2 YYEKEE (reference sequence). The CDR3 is CASSRTGTDTQYF.

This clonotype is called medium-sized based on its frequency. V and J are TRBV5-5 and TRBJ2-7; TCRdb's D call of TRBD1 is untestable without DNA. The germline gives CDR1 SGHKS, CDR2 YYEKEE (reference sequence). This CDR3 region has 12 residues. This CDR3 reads CASSPPGNEQYF.

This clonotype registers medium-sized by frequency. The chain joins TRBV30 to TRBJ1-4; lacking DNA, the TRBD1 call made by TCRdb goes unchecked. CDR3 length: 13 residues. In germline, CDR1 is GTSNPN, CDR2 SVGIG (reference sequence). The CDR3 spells CAGRLRGREKLFF.

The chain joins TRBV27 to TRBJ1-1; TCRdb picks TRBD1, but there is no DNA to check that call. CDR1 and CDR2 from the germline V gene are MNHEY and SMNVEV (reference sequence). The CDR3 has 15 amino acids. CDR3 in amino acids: CASSLGQGANTEAFF.

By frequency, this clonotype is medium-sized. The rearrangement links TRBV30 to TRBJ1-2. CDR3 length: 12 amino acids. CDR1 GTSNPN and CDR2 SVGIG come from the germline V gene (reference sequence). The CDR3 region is CAWILIGPGYTF.

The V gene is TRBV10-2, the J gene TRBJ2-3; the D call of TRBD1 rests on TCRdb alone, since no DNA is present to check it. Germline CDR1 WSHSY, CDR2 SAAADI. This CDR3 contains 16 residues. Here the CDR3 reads CASRDPGAPGTDTQYF.

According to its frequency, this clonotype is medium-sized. The CDR3 loop is CAWSVRGAFNQPQHF. This chain joins TRBV30 and TRBJ1-5; as DNA is missing, the TRBD1 call by TCRdb cannot be tested. Germline CDR1 is GTSNPN and CDR2 is SVGIG (reference sequence). The CDR3 has 15 residues.

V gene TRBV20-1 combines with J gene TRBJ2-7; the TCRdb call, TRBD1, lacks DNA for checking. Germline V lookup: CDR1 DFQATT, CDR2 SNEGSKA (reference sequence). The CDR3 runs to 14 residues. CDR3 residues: CSASRDRGLYEQYF.

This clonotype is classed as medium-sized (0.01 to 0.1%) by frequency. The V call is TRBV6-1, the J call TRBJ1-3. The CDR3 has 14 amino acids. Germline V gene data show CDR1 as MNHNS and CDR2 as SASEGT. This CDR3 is CASSGPGSGNTIYF.

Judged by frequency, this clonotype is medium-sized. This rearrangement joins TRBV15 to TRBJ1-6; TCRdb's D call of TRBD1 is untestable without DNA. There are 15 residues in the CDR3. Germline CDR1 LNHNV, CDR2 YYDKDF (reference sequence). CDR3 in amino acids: CATSRDRGVRSPLHF.

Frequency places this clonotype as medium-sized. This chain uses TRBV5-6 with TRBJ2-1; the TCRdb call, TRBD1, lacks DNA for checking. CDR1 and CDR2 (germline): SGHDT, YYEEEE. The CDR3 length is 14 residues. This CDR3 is CASSLAMGDNEQFF.

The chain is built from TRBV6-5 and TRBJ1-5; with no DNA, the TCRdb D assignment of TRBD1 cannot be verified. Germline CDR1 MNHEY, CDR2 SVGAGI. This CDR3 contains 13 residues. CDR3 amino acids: CASSVQGNQPQHF.

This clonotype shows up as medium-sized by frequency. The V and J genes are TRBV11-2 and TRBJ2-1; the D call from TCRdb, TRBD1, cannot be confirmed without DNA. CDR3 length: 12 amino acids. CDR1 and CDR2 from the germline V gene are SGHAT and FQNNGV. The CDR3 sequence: CASSLARNEQFF.

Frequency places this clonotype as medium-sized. CDR3 amino acids: CASTAWGGEQFF. This chain connects TRBV12-3 or TRBV12-4 to TRBJ2-1; lacking DNA, the TRBD1 call made by TCRdb goes unchecked. The CDR3 is 12 residues long.

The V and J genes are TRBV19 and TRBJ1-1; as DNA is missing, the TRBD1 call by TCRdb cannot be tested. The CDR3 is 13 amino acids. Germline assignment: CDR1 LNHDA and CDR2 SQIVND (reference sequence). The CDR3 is CASSKQGVCEAFF.

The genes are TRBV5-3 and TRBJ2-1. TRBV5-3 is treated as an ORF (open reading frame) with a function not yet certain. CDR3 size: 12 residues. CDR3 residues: CASRVQNNEQFF.

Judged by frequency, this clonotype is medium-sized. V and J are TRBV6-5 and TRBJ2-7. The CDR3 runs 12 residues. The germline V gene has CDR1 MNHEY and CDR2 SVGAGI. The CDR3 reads CAISRGPYEQYF.

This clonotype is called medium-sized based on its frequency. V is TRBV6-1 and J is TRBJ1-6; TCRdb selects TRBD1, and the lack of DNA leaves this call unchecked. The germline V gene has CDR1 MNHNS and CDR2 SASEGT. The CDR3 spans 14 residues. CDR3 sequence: CASRTGTPNSPLHF.

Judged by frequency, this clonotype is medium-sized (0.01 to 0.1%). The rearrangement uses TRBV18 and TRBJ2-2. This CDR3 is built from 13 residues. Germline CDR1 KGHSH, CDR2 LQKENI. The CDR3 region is CASSPGLIGELFF. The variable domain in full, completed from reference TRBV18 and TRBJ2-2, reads NAGVMQNPRHLVRRRGQEARLRCSPMKGHSHVYWYRQLPEEGLKFMVYLQKENIIDESGMPKERFSAEFPKEGPSILRIQQVVRGDSAAYFCASSPGLIGELFFGEGSRLTVL.

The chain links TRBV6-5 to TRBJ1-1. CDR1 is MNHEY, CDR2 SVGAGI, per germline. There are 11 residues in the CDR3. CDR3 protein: CASKGPTEAFF.

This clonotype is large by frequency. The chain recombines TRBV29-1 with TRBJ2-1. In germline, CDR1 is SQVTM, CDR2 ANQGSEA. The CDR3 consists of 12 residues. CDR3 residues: CSVAVRVDEQFF.

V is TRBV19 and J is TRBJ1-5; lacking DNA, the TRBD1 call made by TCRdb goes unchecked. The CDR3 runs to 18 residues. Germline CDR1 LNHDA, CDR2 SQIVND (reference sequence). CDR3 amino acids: CASSTKREGMYSNQPQHF.

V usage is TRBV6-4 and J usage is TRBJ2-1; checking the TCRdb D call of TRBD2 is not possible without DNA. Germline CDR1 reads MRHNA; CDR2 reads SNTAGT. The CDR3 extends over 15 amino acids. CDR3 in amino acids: CASSDGGSGEDEQFF.

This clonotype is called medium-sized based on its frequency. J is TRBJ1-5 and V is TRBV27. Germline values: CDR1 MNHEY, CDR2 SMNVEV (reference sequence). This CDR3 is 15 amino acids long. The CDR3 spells CASSLLSGTNQPQHF.